The clone carrying this T cell receptor (beta chain) appeared a few times. Its antigen is unidentified. V lost 6 bases and J lost 0, with 15 bases in between. Per the germline V gene, CDR1 is ENHRY and CDR2 is SYGVKD. CDR3 length: 16 residues. Blood samples were obtained at baseline, cycle 4 day 1, and cycle 7 day 1. The data derive from a study of OX40 agonist ivuxolimab in advanced cancers. Study-level background: Clinicians treated patients with ivuxolimab, an agonistic anti-OX40 (CD134) antibody. Points from the study as a whole: Partial responders dosed at 0.1-3.0 mg/kg displayed clonal expansion ranking among the lowest.

Method: immunoSEQ multiplex PCR; TCRdb's copy keeps in-frame clones and lacks some. The sample carries over 95,000 clones, around nine tenths recorded once. V and J are TRBV10-3 and TRBJ2-1; the D is unclear. The origin of this receptor is an adult with an advanced solid tumor such as melanoma, head and neck, liver or kidney cancer. The sample here was CD4+ or CD8+ T cells sorted from blood, taken in a trial of the OX40 agonist ivuxolimab. CDR3 nucleotide sequence: TGTGCCATCAGCCTGGCCGCCTTGAGCTCCTACAATGAGCAGTTCTTC. It translates to CAISLAALSSYNEQFF.